These T cell receptor beta chains were read from a single sample in a study of T cell repertoires in cytomegalovirus infection. Their specific antigens are unknown. TCRdb recomputed calls from the reads with MiXCR, one row per CDR3 protein. The sample includes roughly 500,000 distinct CDR3 sequences, about 42% of them seen just once. The material sequenced was cultured PBMCs, taken from culture after CMV antigen stimulation. Receptors originate from a human donor in good health (CMV status not recorded). Some clones in this sample may be carry-over from other donors' samples. Each CDR3 is given with its conserved first and last residue. D genes are given only for firm matches. Only some rows state a clone size, as once, few, many or a class for expanded clones.

d_call: -; j_call: TRBJ2-1; v_call: TRBV12-3/TRBV12-4; clone_size: -; cdr3_aa: CASSSLVGGSYNEQFF; cdr3_nt: TGTGCCAGCAGTTCACTGGTTGGGGGTTCCTACAATGAGCAGTTCTTC
d_call: TRBD1; j_call: TRBJ2-1; v_call: TRBV11-3; clone_size: -; cdr3_aa: CASSGRDRGFNEQFF; cdr3_nt: TGTGCCAGCAGCGGCCGGGACAGGGGGTTCAATGAGCAGTTCTTC
d_call: -; j_call: TRBJ2-7; v_call: TRBV6-1; clone_size: -; cdr3_aa: CASSRGTPAVMGEQYF; cdr3_nt: TGTGCCAGCAGCCGGGGAACGCCGGCGGTGATGGGGGAGCAGTACTTC
d_call: -; j_call: TRBJ1-5; v_call: TRBV7-8; clone_size: -; cdr3_aa: CASSPTGVSNQPQHF; cdr3_nt: TGTGCCAGCAGCCCCACCGGGGTAAGCAATCAGCCCCAGCATTTT
d_call: TRBD2; j_call: TRBJ2-7; v_call: TRBV7-2; clone_size: -; cdr3_aa: CASSLVAGSQYF; cdr3_nt: TGTGCCAGCAGCTTAGTAGCGGGGTCACAGTACTTC
d_call: TRBD1; j_call: TRBJ1-2; v_call: TRBV12-3/TRBV12-4; clone_size: -; cdr3_aa: CASSPRTGGGYGYTF; cdr3_nt: TGTGCCAGCAGCCCCCGGACAGGGGGCGGCTATGGCTACACCTTC
d_call: -; j_call: TRBJ2-7; v_call: TRBV2; clone_size: -; cdr3_aa: CASSYDSDATYEQYF; cdr3_nt: TGTGCCAGCAGCTACGACTCCGACGCAACCTACGAGCAGTACTTC
d_call: TRBD2; j_call: TRBJ2-1; v_call: TRBV6-8; clone_size: -; cdr3_aa: CASSHGLAGSLFYHNEQFF; cdr3_nt: TGTGCCAGCAGTCACGGACTAGCGGGATCTCTCTTTTACCACAATGAGCAGTTCTTC
d_call: -; j_call: TRBJ1-3; v_call: TRBV7-2; clone_size: many; cdr3_aa: CASSPGAGGNTIYF; cdr3_nt: TGTGCCAGCAGCCCAGGGGCAGGGGGAAACACCATATATTTT
d_call: -; j_call: TRBJ2-7; v_call: TRBV7-9; clone_size: -; cdr3_aa: CASSSAWERDEQYF; cdr3_nt: TGTGCCAGCAGCTCCGCCTGGGAGCGGGACGAGCAGTACTTC
d_call: -; j_call: TRBJ2-7; v_call: TRBV7-6; clone_size: -; cdr3_aa: CAGSGPSSYEQYF; cdr3_nt: TGTGCCGGCTCCGGGCCGAGCTCCTACGAGCAGTACTTC
d_call: -; j_call: TRBJ1-4; v_call: TRBV12-3/TRBV12-4; clone_size: few; cdr3_aa: CATQSGVSNEKLFF; cdr3_nt: TGTGCCACCCAGTCCGGTGTTTCTAATGAAAAACTGTTTTTT
d_call: -; j_call: TRBJ2-7; v_call: TRBV6-1; clone_size: -; cdr3_aa: CASIGSPSYEQYF; cdr3_nt: TGTGCCAGCATAGGCTCACCATCCTACGAGCAGTACTTC
d_call: -; j_call: TRBJ2-1; v_call: TRBV6-2/TRBV6-3; clone_size: few; cdr3_aa: CASSLNRGAPYNEQFF; cdr3_nt: TGTGCCAGTTCCCTAAATCGGGGGGCGCCTTACAATGAGCAGTTCTTC
d_call: -; j_call: TRBJ2-3; v_call: TRBV2; clone_size: -; cdr3_aa: CASRFSHDTQYF; cdr3_nt: TGTGCCAGCAGGTTTAGCCACGATACGCAGTATTTT
d_call: -; j_call: TRBJ1-1; v_call: TRBV6-1; clone_size: -; cdr3_aa: CASSEVQETEAFF; cdr3_nt: TGTGCCAGCAGTGAAGTACAGGAGACTGAAGCTTTCTTT
d_call: -; j_call: TRBJ1-2; v_call: TRBV7-9; clone_size: many; cdr3_aa: CASSLAGLFYGYTF; cdr3_nt: TGTGCCAGCAGTCTGGCAGGCCTTTTCTATGGCTACACCTTC
d_call: TRBD1; j_call: TRBJ1-1; v_call: TRBV7-2; clone_size: few; cdr3_aa: CASSPDRSQPEAFF; cdr3_nt: TGTGCCAGCAGCCCGGACAGGAGTCAGCCTGAAGCTTTCTTT
d_call: TRBD1; j_call: TRBJ2-2; v_call: TRBV7-3; clone_size: -; cdr3_aa: CASSQDRVDTGELFF; cdr3_nt: TGTGCCAGCAGCCAGGACAGGGTGGACACCGGGGAGCTGTTTTTT
d_call: -; j_call: TRBJ1-1; v_call: TRBV7-4; clone_size: -; cdr3_aa: CASSPRDEAFF; cdr3_nt: TGTGCCAGCAGCCCCCGGGATGAAGCTTTCTTT
d_call: TRBD2; j_call: TRBJ2-3; v_call: TRBV7-2; clone_size: -; cdr3_aa: CASSKLRGGSTDTQYF; cdr3_nt: TGTGCCAGCAGCAAACTACGGGGGGGGAGCACAGATACGCAGTATTTT
d_call: TRBD1; j_call: TRBJ2-5; v_call: TRBV6-1; clone_size: -; cdr3_aa: CATGQGIMETQYF; cdr3_nt: TGTGCCACCGGACAGGGTATCATGGAGACCCAGTACTTC
d_call: TRBD1; j_call: TRBJ2-7; v_call: TRBV19; clone_size: few; cdr3_aa: CASSMDRGLFGEQYF; cdr3_nt: TGTGCCAGTAGTATGGATAGGGGGCTTTTCGGCGAGCAGTACTTC
d_call: -; j_call: TRBJ2-2; v_call: TRBV19; clone_size: -; cdr3_aa: CASSTRDLYTGELFF; cdr3_nt: TGTGCCAGTAGTACCCGGGACTTATACACCGGGGAGCTGTTTTTT
d_call: -; j_call: TRBJ1-2; v_call: TRBV7-2; clone_size: -; cdr3_aa: CASSLRGVGYTF; cdr3_nt: TGTGCCAGCAGCCTACGGGGGGTTGGCTACACCTTC
d_call: -; j_call: TRBJ1-6; v_call: TRBV7-2; clone_size: -; cdr3_aa: CASRPTGRWDSPLHF; cdr3_nt: TGTGCCAGCAGACCGACAGGTCGCTGGGATTCACCCCTCCACTTT
d_call: -; j_call: TRBJ2-5; v_call: TRBV11-2; clone_size: -; cdr3_aa: CASSLRTITQETQYF; cdr3_nt: TGTGCCAGCAGCTTAAGGACAATTACACAAGAGACCCAGTACTTC
d_call: -; j_call: TRBJ1-3; v_call: TRBV5-5; clone_size: few; cdr3_aa: CASTQGGNTIYF; cdr3_nt: TGTGCCAGCACCCAAGGAGGGAACACCATATATTTT
d_call: TRBD1; j_call: TRBJ2-7; v_call: TRBV27; clone_size: -; cdr3_aa: CASSIDRGRDEQYF; cdr3_nt: TGTGCCAGCAGTATCGATAGGGGGCGCGACGAGCAGTACTTC